Sequencing of this T cell receptor beta chain was carried out in a study of post-analysis software for immune sequencing data. Study-wide points: Same-batch samples co-clustered strongly by F measure. About five TRBV segments appeared more often in patients than in controls, and TRBV5-6, TRBV5-1 and TRBV20-1 were among these.

cDNA libraries of TCR beta carried unique molecular identifiers. Once about 0.85 to 10 million T cells were used, hundreds of thousands of cDNA molecules resulted. TCRdb fed the PCR reads into MiXCR, producing one record per CDR3 protein. The sample has roughly 580,000 distinct CDR3 sequences, 44% seen once. This clonotype has only a few counts. Its specificity is not known. Trimming took 3 bases from V and 6 from J; bases not matched to a gene: 7. The CDR3 extends over 15 amino acids. The chain is built from TRBV12-3 or TRBV12-4 and TRBJ2-2; TRBD1 agrees at 7 bases. This TCR was recovered from a girl between 10 and 17 years old with multiple sclerosis. The source material was blood. CDR3 coding DNA: TGTGCCAGCAGTTTGGAGCGACAGGGCGCCGGGGAGCTGTTTTTT. Encoded protein: CASSLERQGAGELFF.